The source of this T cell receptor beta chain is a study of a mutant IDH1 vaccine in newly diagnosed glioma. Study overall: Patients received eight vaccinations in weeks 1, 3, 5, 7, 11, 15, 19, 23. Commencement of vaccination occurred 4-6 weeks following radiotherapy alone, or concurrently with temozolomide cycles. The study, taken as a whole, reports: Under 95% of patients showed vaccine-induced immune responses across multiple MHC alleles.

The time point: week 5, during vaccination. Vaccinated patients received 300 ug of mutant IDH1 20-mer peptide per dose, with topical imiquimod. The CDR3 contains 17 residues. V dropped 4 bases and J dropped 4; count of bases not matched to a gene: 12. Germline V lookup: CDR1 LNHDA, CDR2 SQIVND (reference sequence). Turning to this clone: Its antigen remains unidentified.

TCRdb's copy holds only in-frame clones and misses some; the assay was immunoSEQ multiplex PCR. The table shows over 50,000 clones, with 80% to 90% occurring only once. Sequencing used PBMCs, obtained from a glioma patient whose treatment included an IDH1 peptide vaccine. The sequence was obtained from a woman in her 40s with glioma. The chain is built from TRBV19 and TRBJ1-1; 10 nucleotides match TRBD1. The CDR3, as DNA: TGTGCCAGTAGTAGAGAGACAGGGGGCGGATTCGGCACTGAAGCTTTCTTT. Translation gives CASSRETGGGFGTEAFF.